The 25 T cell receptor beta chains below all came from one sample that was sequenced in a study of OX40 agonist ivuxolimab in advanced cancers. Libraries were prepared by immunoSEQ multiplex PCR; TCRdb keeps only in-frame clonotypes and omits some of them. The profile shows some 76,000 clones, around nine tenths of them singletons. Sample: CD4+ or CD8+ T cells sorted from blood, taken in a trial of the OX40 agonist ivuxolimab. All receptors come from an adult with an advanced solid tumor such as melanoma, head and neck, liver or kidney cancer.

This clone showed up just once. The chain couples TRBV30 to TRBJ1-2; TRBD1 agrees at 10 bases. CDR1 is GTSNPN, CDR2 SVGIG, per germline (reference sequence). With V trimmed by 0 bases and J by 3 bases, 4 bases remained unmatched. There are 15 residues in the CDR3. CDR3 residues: CAWSVTGTGDYGYTF. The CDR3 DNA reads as TGTGCCTGGAGTGTTACCGGGACAGGGGACTATGGCTACACCTTC.

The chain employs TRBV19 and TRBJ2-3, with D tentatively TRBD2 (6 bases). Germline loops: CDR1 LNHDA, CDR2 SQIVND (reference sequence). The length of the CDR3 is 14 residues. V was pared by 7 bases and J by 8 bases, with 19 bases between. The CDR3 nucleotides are TGTGCCAGTAAGGGGACTCACCAAGGAGGTACGCAGTATTTT. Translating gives CASKGTHQGGTQYF.

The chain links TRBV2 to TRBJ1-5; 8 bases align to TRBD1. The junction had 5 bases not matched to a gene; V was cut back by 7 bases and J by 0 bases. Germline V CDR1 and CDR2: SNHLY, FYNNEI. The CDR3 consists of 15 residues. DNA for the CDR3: TGTGCCAGCAACGGACAGGGTTCTAGCAATCAGCCCCAGCATTTT. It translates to CASNGQGSSNQPQHF.

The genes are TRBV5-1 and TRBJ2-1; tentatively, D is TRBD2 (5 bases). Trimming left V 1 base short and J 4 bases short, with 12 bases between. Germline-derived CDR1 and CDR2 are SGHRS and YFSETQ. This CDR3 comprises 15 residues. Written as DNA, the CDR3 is TGCGCCAGCAGCTTGTTTCTAGCAGCATACAATGAGCAGTTCTTC. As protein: CASSLFLAAYNEQFF.

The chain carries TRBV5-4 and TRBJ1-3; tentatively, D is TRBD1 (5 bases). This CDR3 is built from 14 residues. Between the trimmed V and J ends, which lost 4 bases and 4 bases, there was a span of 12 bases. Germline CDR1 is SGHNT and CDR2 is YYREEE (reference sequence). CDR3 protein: CASSRGGVGNTIYF. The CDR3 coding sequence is TGTGCCAGCAGCCGGGGAGGGGTCGGAAACACCATATATTTT.

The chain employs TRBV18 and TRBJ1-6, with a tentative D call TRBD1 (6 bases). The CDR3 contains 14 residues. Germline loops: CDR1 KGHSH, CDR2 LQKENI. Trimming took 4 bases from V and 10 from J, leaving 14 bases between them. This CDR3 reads CASSRPGDGSPLHF. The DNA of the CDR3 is TGTGCCAGCTCACGACCAGGGGATGGCTCACCCCTCCACTTT.

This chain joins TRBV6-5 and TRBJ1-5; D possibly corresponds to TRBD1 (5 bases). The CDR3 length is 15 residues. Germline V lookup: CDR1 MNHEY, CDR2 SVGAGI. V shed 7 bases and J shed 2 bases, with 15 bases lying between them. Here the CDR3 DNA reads TGTGCCAGCACCTTGACCCAGGGAGGCAATCAGCCCCAGCATTTT. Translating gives CASTLTQGGNQPQHF.

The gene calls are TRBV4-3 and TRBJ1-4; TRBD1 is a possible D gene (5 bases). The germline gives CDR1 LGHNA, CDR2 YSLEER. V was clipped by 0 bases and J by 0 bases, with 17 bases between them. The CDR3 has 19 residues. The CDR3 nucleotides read TGCGCCAGCAGCCAAGAGGCAGGGACGATTGGAGCAACTAATGAAAAACTGTTTTTT. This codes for CASSQEAGTIGATNEKLFF.

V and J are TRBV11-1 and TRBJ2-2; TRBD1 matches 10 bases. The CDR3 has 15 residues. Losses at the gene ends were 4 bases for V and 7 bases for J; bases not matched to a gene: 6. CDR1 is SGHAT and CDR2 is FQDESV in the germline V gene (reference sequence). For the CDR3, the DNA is TGTGCCAGCAGCTATGACAGGGGGCAAAACGGGGAGCTGTTTTTT. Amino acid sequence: CASSYDRGQNGELFF.

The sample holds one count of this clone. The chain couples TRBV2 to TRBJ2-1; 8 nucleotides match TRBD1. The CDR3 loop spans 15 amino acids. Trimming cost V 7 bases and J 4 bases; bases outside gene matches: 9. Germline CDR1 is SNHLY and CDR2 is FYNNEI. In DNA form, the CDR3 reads TGTGCCAGCAACACGCCGGGACAGGCATACAATGAGCAGTTCTTC. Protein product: CASNTPGQAYNEQFF.

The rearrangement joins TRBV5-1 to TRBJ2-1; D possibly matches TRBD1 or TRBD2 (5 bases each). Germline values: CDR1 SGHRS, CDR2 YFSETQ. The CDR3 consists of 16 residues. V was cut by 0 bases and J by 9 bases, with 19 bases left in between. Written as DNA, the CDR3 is TGCGCCAGCAGCTTGGCCCAGGGTTGGGACGATACTGAGCAGTTCTTC. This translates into CASSLAQGWDDTEQFF.

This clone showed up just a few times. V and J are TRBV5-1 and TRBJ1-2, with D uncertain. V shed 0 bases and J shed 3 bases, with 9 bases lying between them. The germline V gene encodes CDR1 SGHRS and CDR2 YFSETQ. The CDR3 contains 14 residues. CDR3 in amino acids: CASSLVGLDYGYTF. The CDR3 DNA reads TGCGCCAGCAGCTTGGTGGGCCTCGACTATGGCTACACCTTC.

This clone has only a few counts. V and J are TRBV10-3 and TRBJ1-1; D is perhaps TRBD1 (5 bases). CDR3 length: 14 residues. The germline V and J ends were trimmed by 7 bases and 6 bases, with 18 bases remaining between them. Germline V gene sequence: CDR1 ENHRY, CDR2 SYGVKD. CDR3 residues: CAIIPARWDSEAFF. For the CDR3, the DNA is TGTGCCATCATCCCCGCAAGATGGGACTCTGAAGCTTTCTTT.

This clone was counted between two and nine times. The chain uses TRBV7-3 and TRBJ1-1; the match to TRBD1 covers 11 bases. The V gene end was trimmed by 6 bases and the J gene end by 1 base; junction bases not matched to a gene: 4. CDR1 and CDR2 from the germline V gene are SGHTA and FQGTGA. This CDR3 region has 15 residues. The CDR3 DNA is TGTGCCAGCAGTCGGACAGGGGGCGCGAACACTGAAGCTTTCTTT. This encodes CASSRTGGANTEAFF.

This chain's CDR3 is CASTNARGTLNSPLHF. CDR3 DNA sequence: TGTGCCAGCACCAACGCACGGGGGACGCTGAATTCACCCCTCCACTTT. This chain joins TRBV28 and TRBJ1-6, with TRBD1 as a possible D gene (5 bases). V lost 7 bases and J 7 bases, leaving 20 bases between the germline ends. Germline V CDR1 and CDR2: MDHEN, SYDVKM. This CDR3 region has 16 residues.

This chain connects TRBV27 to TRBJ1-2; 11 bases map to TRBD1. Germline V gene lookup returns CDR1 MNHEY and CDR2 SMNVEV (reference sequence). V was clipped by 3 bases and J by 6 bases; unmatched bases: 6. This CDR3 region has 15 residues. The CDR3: CASSLSWTGGDGYTF. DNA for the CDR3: TGTGCCAGCAGTTTGTCTTGGACAGGGGGCGATGGCTACACCTTC.

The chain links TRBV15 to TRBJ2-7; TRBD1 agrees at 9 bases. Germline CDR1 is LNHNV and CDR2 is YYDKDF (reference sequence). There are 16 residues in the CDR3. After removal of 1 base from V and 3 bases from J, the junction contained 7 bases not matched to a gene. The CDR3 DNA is TGTGCCACCAGCAGAGGTAGGACAGGGGCGGGCTACGAGCAGTACTTC. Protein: CATSRGRTGAGYEQYF.

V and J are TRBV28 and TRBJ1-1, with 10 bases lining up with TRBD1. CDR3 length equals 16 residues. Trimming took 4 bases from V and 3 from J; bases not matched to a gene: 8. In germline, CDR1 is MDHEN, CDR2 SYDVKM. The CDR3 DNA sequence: TGTGCCAGCAGTTCGCAACGACAGGGGGCGCACACTGAAGCTTTCTTT. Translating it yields CASSSQRQGAHTEAFF.

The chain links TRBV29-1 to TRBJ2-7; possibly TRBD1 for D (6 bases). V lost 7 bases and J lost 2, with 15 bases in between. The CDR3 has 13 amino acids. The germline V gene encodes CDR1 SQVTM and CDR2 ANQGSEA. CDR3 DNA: TGCAGCGCCTATTCGGACAGAACCTACGAGCAGTACTTC. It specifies CSAYSDRTYEQYF.

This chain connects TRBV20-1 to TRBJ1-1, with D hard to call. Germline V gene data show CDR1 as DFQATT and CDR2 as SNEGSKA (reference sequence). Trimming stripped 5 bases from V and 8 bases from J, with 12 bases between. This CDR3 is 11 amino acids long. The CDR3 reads CSAYDGPEAFF. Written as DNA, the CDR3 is TGCAGTGCTTATGATGGCCCCGAAGCTTTCTTT.

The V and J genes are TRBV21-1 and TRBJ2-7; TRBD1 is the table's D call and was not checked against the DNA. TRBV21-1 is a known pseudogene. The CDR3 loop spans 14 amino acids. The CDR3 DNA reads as TGTGCCAGCAGCATTGGGGCACACCCCTACGAGCAGTACTTC. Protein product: CASSIGAHPYEQYF.

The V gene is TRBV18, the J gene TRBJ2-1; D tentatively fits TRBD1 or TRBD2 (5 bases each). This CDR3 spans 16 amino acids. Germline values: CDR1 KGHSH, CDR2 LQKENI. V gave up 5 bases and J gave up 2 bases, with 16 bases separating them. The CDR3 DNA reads TGTGCCAGCTCAGTCGACCATGGGACCCCCTACAATGAGCAGTTCTTC. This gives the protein CASSVDHGTPYNEQFF.

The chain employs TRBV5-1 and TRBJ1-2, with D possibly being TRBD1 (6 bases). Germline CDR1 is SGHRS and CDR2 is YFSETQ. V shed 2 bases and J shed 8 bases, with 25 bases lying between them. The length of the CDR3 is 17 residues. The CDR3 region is CASSFQPTGSSAEGYTF. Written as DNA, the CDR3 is TGCGCCAGCAGCTTCCAACCTACAGGGTCTTCCGCGGAGGGCTACACCTTC. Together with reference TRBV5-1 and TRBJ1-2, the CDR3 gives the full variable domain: KAGVTQTPRYLIKTRGQQVTLSCSPISGHRSVSWYQQTPGQGLQFLFEYFSETQRNKGNFPGRFSGRQFSNSRSEMNVSTLELGDSALYLCASSFQPTGSSAEGYTFGSGTRLTVV.

The CDR3, as DNA: TGTGCCAGCAGCACCCTAGAGCGCCAGGGGGCCCACTCTGGAAACACCATATATTTT. Translated, it gives CASSTLERQGAHSGNTIYF. This chain joins TRBV7-9 and TRBJ1-3, with 8 bases fitting TRBD1. V shed 5 bases, J shed 0 bases, and the junction held 15 bases outside the gene matches. The CDR3 has 19 amino acids. Per the germline V gene, CDR1 is SEHNR and CDR2 is FQNEAQ (reference sequence).

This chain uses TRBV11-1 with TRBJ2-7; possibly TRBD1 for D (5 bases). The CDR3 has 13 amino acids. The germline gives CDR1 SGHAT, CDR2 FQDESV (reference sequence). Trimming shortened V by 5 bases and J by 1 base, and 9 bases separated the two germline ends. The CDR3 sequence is CASSPRGSYEQYF. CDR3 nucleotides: TGTGCCAGCAGCCCTAGGGGTTCCTACGAGCAGTACTTC. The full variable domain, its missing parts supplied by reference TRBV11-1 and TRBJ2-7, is EAEVAQSPRYKITEKSQAVAFWCDPISGHATLYWYRQILGQGPELLVQFQDESVVDDSQLPKDRFSAERLKGVDSTLKIQPAELGDSAMYLCASSPRGSYEQYFGPGTRLTVT.